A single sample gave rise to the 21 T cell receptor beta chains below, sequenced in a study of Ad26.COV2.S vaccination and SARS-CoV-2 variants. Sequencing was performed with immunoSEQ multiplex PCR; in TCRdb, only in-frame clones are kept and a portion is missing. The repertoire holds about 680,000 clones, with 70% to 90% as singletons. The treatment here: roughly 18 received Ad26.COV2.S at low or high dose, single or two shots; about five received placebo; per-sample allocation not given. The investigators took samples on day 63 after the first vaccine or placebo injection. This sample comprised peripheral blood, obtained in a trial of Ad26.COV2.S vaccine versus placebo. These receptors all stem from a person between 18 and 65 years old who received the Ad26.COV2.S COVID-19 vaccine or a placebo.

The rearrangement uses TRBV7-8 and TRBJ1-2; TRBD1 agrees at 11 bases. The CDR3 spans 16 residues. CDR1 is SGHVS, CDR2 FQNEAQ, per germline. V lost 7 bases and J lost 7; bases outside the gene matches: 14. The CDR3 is CASIRTRGQGAFGYTF. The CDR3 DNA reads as TGTGCCAGCATCCGAACCCGAGGACAGGGGGCTTTTGGCTACACCTTC.

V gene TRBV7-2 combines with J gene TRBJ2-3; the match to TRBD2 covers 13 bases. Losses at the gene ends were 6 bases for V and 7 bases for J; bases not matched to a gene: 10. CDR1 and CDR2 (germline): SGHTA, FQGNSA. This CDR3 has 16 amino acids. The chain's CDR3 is CASRVTGTSGIYTQYF. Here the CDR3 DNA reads TGTGCCAGCAGAGTTACCGGGACTAGCGGGATATATACGCAGTATTTT.

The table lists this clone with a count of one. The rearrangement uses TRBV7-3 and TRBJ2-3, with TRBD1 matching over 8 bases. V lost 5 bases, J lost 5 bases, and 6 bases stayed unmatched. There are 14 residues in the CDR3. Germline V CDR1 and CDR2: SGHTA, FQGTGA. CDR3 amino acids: CASSPGQGVDTQYF. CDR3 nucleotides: TGTGCCAGCAGCCCAGGACAGGGAGTAGATACGCAGTATTTT. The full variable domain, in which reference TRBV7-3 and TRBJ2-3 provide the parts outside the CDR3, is GAGVSQTPSNKVTEKGKYVELRCDPISGHTALYWYRQSLGQGPEFLIYFQGTGAADDSGLPNDRFFAVRPEGSVSTLKIQRTERGDSAVYLCASSPGQGVDTQYFGPGTRLTVL.

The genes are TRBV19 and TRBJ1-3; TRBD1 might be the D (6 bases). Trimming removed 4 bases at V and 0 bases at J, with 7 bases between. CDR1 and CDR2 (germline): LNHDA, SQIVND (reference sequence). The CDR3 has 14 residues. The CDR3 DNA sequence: TGTGCCAGTAGTAGAGGGGGCTCTGGAAACACCATATATTTT. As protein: CASSRGGSGNTIYF.

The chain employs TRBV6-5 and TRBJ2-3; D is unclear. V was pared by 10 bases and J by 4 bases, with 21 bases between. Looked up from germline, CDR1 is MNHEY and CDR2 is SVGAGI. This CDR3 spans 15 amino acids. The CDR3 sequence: CATKRTGVPPDTQYF. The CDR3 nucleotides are TGTGCCACCAAGAGAACGGGCGTGCCCCCAGATACGCAGTATTTT.

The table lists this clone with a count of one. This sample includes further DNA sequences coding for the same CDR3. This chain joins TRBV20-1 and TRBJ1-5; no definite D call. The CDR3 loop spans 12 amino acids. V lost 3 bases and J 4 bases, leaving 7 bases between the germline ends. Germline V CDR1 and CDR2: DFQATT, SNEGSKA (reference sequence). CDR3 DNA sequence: TGCAGTGCTAGTCCCGGGAATCAGCCCCAGCATTTT. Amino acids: CSASPGNQPQHF.

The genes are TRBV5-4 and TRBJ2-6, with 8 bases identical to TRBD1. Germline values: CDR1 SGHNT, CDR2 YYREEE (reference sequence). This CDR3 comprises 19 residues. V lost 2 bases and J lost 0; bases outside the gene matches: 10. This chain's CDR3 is CASSFLRTGIASGANVLTF. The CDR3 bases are TGTGCCAGCAGCTTCCTCAGGACAGGGATAGCCTCTGGGGCCAACGTCCTGACTTTC.

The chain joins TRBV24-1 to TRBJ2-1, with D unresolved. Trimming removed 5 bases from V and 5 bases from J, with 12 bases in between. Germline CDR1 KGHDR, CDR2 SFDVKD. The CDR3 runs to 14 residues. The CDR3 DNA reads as TGTGCCACCAGTGCCAGTGGAAGCCACAATGAGCAGTTCTTC. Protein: CATSASGSHNEQFF.

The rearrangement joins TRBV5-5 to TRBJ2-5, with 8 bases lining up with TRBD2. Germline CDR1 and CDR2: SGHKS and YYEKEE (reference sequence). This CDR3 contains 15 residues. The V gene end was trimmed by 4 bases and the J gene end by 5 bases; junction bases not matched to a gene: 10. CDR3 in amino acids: CASSQDAGGVETQYF. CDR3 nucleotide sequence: TGTGCCAGCAGCCAAGATGCGGGAGGTGTGGAGACCCAGTACTTC.

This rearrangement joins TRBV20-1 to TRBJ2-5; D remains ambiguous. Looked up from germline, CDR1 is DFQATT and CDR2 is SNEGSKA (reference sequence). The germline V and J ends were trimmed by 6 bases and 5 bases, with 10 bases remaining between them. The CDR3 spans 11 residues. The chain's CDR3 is CSASALETQYF. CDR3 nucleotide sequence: TGCAGTGCGTCAGCGCTGGAGACCCAGTACTTC.

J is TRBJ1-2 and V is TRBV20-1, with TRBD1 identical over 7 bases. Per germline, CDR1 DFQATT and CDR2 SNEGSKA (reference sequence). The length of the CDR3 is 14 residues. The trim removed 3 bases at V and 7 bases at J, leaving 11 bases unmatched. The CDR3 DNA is TGCAGTGCTAGTGTTCTGGGGGCAGGGGGTGGCTACACCTTC. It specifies CSASVLGAGGGYTF.

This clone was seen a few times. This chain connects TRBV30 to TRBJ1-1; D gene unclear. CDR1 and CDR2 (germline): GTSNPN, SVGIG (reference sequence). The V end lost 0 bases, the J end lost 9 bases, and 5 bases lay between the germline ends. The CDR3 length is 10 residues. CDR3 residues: CAWSVVKAFF. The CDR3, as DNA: TGTGCCTGGAGTGTAGTTAAAGCTTTCTTT.

CDR3 in amino acids: CASSYTGNEQFF. In DNA, the CDR3 is TGTGCCAGCAGTTACACTGGGAATGAGCAGTTCTTC. This rearrangement joins TRBV6-6 to TRBJ2-1; D gene ambiguous. Trimming took off 2 bases at V and 7 bases at J, with 6 bases between the two ends. Germline V CDR1 and CDR2: MNHNY, SVGAGI (reference sequence). The CDR3 is 12 residues long.

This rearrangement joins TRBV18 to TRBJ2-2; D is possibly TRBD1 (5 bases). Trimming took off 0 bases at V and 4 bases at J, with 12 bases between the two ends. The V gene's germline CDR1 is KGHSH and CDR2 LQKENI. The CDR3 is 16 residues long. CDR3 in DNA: TGTGCCAGCTCACCACCGGGCAGGGCCGGCACCGGGGAGCTGTTTTTT. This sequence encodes CASSPPGRAGTGELFF.

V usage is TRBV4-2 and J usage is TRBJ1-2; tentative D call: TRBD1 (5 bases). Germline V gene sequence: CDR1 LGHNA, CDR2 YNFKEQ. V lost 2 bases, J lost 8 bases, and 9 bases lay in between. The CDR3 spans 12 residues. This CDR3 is CASSQRGNGYTF. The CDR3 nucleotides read TGTGCCAGCAGCCAACGGGGGAACGGCTACACCTTC.

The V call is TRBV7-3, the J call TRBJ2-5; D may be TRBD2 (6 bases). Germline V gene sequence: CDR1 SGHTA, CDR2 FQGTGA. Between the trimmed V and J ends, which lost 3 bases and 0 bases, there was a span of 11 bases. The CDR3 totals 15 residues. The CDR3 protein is CASSLGGSHQETQYF. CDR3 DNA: TGTGCCAGCAGCTTGGGGGGATCCCACCAAGAGACCCAGTACTTC.

The CDR3 is CASSEGEAFSYEQYF. DNA for the CDR3: TGTGCCAGCAGTGAGGGGGAGGCCTTCTCCTACGAGCAGTACTTC. The chain links TRBV6-1 to TRBJ2-7; D perhaps matches TRBD2 (6 bases). Germline V gene data show CDR1 as MNHNS and CDR2 as SASEGT. Trimming cost V 3 bases and J 0 bases, with 12 bases left between them. The CDR3 sequence is 15 residues long.

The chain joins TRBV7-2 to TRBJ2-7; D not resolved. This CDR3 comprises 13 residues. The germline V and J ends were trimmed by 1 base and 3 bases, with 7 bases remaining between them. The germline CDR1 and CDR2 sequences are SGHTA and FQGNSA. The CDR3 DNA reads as TGTGCCAGCAGCTTAGAAGGTTACTACGAGCAGTACTTC. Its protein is CASSLEGYYEQYF.

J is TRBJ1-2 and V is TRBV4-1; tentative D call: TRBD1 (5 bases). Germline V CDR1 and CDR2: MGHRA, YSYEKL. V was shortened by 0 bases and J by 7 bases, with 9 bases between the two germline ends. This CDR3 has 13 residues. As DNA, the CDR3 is TGCGCCAGCAGCCAAGATCGGGGCCCTGGCTACACCTTC. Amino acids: CASSQDRGPGYTF.

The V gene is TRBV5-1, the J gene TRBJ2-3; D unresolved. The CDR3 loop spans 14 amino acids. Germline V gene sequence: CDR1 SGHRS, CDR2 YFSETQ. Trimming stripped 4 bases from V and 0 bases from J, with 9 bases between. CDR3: CASSPRPSTDTQYF. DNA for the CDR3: TGCGCCAGCAGCCCCCGGCCTAGCACAGATACGCAGTATTTT.

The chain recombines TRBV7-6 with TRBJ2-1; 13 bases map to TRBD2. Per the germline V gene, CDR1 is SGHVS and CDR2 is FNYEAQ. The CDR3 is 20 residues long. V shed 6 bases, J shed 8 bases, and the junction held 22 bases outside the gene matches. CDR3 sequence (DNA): TGTGCCAGCAGACGTAGAGGCTTCAGGACTAGCGGGGGTGTGGGAGATGAGCAGTTCTTC. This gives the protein CASRRRGFRTSGGVGDEQFF.